This is a list of T cell receptor beta chains from one sample in a study of vaccination and CD4 T cells after COVID-19. TCRdb passed the PCR reads through MiXCR, listing each CDR3 protein once. The table has about 14,000 distinct CDR3 sequences, around 52% seen once. These receptors have no identified antigens. The source material was CD4+ T cells from blood, cultured in vitro. The receptors here all came from a human donor who had recovered from COVID-19. Both conserved end residues are part of each CDR3. A D gene is named only where the DNA matches it firmly. Clone size is not always given. Where it is, it says once, few, many or a class for expanded clones.

>.|TRBV24-1|.|TRBJ2-5
TGTGCCACCAGTGATCCCGCCGGCCAAGAGACCCAGTACTTC
CATSDPAGQETQYF
>medium-sized|TRBV7-2|TRBD2|TRBJ2-5
TGTGCCAGCAGCCCCCGGACTAGCGGAGAGACCCAGTACTTC
CASSPRTSGETQYF
>.|TRBV1|.|TRBJ2-1
TGCACCAGCAGTCCCCTCACCTCGACAGGTGAGCAGTTCTTC
CTSSPLTSTGEQFF
>.|TRBV20-1|.|TRBJ2-7
TGCAGTGCTAGATTGGGGGCGGAGAGCTCCTACGAGCAGTACTTC
CSARLGAESSYEQYF
>.|TRBV4-1|.|TRBJ1-5
TGCGCCAGCAGCGCCTATGAAAACCCGGGCAATCAGCCCCAGCATTTT
CASSAYENPGNQPQHF
>.|TRBV20-1|TRBD1|TRBJ1-2
TGCAGTGCTACGGGACAGGCTACTAACTATGGCTACACCTTC
CSATGQATNYGYTF
>few|TRBV20-1|TRBD2|TRBJ2-3
TGCAGTGCTAGTACTTACTCAGCGGGAGGGCCTTTTAGGAATACGCAGTATTTT
CSASTYSAGGPFRNTQYF
>.|TRBV19|.|TRBJ2-1
TGTGCCAGTAGTATAGACCGGGAGTCGAATAATGAGCAGTTCTTC
CASSIDRESNNEQFF
>few|TRBV12-3/TRBV12-4|TRBD1|TRBJ1-5
TGTGCCAGCAGTCCCTCCCGGGACAGGGGGCCTCAGCCCCAGCATTTT
CASSPSRDRGPQPQHF
>.|TRBV28|.|TRBJ1-3
TGTGCCAGCAGTTTAAGTGGCGGCGGAAGCACCATATATTTT
CASSLSGGGSTIYF
>.|TRBV6-5|.|TRBJ2-2
TGTGCCAGCAGTTACACGGTGTCGCGGGAGCTGTTTTTT
CASSYTVSRELFF
>.|TRBV12-3/TRBV12-4|.|TRBJ1-6
TGTGCCAGCAGTTTACAGTTACATTCCTATAATTCACCCCTCCACTTT
CASSLQLHSYNSPLHF
>few|TRBV7-9|.|TRBJ1-2
TGTGCCAGCAGCTCCAGGGATAGGTTCGATGGCTACACCTTC
CASSSRDRFDGYTF
>.|TRBV20-1|.|TRBJ1-1
TGCAGTGCTAGCGGGGGGACCAACACTGAAGCTTTCTTT
CSASGGTNTEAFF
>once|TRBV6-5|.|TRBJ1-1
TGTGCCAGCAGTTACTGGATTGGGGACACTGAAGCTTTCTTT
CASSYWIGDTEAFF
>.|TRBV12-3/TRBV12-4|TRBD2|TRBJ2-7
TGTGCCAGCAGTTTAATAGCGGGAGGGAGTGGGCAGTACTTC
CASSLIAGGSGQYF
>.|TRBV6-5|.|TRBJ1-1
TGTGCCAGCAGTTACCTAGGGGGTTCGTACACTGAAGCTTTCTTT
CASSYLGGSYTEAFF
>.|TRBV7-2|.|TRBJ2-2
TGTGCCAGCAGCGGCACCCTAGGTTTCACCGGGGAGCTGTTTTTT
CASSGTLGFTGELFF
>.|TRBV6-1|.|TRBJ2-3
TGTGCCATCAGTGAGTCGCGGAACACAGATACGCAGTATTTT
CAISESRNTDTQYF
>few|TRBV6-2/TRBV6-3|TRBD2|TRBJ2-2
TGTGCCAGCAGTTACGGGGGAGGGCCATCCGGGGAGCTGTTTTTT
CASSYGGGPSGELFF
>few|TRBV20-1|.|TRBJ1-6
TGCAGTGCTAGAGCCCTTACGGACGGAACTAATTCACCCCTCCACTTT
CSARALTDGTNSPLHF
>.|TRBV2|.|TRBJ2-7
TGTGCCAGCAGTGACGTGGTAGTCTACTACGAGCAGTACTTC
CASSDVVVYYEQYF
>few|TRBV20-1|.|TRBJ2-3
TGCAGTGCTAGCTTAACCGCTAGCACAGATACGCAGTATTTT
CSASLTASTDTQYF
>.|TRBV3-1|.|TRBJ2-1
TGTGCCAGCAGCCAAGACAACCTACCCTACAATGAGCAGTTCTTC
CASSQDNLPYNEQFF
>.|TRBV14|.|TRBJ2-5
TGTGCCAGCAGCCAAGGGGCTAGGTCAGAGACCCAGTACTTC
CASSQGARSETQYF
>.|TRBV10-3|.|TRBJ2-7
TGTGCCATCAGTGATACGACAGGCGAGCAGTACTTC
CAISDTTGEQYF
>few|TRBV19|.|TRBJ2-2
TGTGCCACCAAGGGGGAGCCTATTACCGGGGAGCTGTTTTTT
CATKGEPITGELFF
>.|TRBV28|.|TRBJ1-2
TGTGCCAGCAGTTTAAGTCTGGGCGGCTACACCTTC
CASSLSLGGYTF